Shown below are 8 T cell receptor beta chains from a single sample sequenced in a study of T cell responses to AZD1222 COVID-19 vaccine (dated by TCRdb to the early 2020s). According to the study, the label for this sample's time point signals: baseline before first vaccination. The library was generated by the immunoSEQ multiplex PCR assay. TCRdb took this table from immuneACCESS and kept in-frame rearrangements with V and J called. Such tables lack part of the clones; where checked against another copy, unresolved V genes explain under half of the gap, and the rest is unexplained. The sample table shows more than 140,000 clones, and about nine tenths are seen once. The biggest ten clones account for more than 2% of the sample. The material sequenced was peripheral blood, taken on day 0 of AZD1222 vaccination. The receptors come from an adult in good health.

V and J are TRBV28 and TRBJ1-2; the D gene is possibly TRBD1 (5 bases). Deletions cut 2 bases from V and 4 bases from J, with 8 bases between. Per the germline V gene, CDR1 is MDHEN and CDR2 is SYDVKM. The CDR3 covers 13 residues. This CDR3 is CASSLTGVYGYTF. The CDR3 DNA reads TGTGCCAGCAGTTTAACGGGGGTCTATGGCTACACCTTC.

The V call is TRBV18, the J call TRBJ1-1; D perhaps matches TRBD1 (6 bases). The CDR3 consists of 16 residues. The V end lost 2 bases, the J end lost 4 bases, and 17 bases lay between the germline ends. CDR1 is KGHSH and CDR2 is LQKENI in the germline V gene. The CDR3 sequence is CASSPKEWGGGTEAFF. The DNA of the CDR3 is TGTGCCAGCTCACCAAAGGAGTGGGGAGGGGGCACTGAAGCTTTCTTT.

This clone came up once. The rearrangement joins TRBV9 to TRBJ1-5; D is ambiguous. The CDR3 runs to 13 residues. Trimming cost V 4 bases and J 4 bases, with 9 bases left between them. From germline, CDR1 is SGDLS and CDR2 YYNGEE. In DNA form, the CDR3 reads TGTGCCAGCAGCTCCTTTGCTAATCAGCCCCAGCATTTT. Its protein is CASSSFANQPQHF.

The table lists this clone with a count of one. The chain employs TRBV29-1 and TRBJ1-5, with 8 bases identical to TRBD1. Looked up from germline, CDR1 is SQVTM and CDR2 is ANQGSEA. The CDR3 totals 14 residues. Trimming at V came to 6 bases and at J to 0 bases, leaving 4 bases not matched to a gene. The CDR3 protein is CSVGQGRSNQPQHF. Written as DNA, the CDR3 is TGCAGCGTCGGACAGGGACGTAGCAATCAGCCCCAGCATTTT.

The CDR3 nucleotides read TGTGCCAGTAGTCTAACAGGGACAGGGAGGGAGACCCAGTACTTC. This sequence encodes CASSLTGTGRETQYF. V usage is TRBV19 and J usage is TRBJ2-5; TRBD1 matches at 9 bases. V shed 5 bases and J 5 bases; nucleotides not matched to a gene: 9. The germline V gene encodes CDR1 LNHDA and CDR2 SQIVND (reference sequence). The CDR3 loop spans 15 amino acids.

The chain recombines TRBV6-5 with TRBJ1-4; 7 bases match TRBD1. Looked up from germline, CDR1 is MNHEY and CDR2 is SVGAGI. CDR3 length equals 14 residues. Losses at the gene ends were 6 bases for V and 5 bases for J; bases not matched to a gene: 6. The CDR3 DNA sequence: TGTGCCAGCAGGAGGGACAGCTCCAATGAAAAACTGTTTTTT. This gives the protein CASRRDSSNEKLFF.

The CDR3 DNA follows: TGTGCCATCAATGCCCCCTCTAATGGCTACACCTTC. It encodes CAINAPSNGYTF. J is TRBJ1-2 and V is TRBV10-3; D not certain. The CDR3 sequence is 12 residues long. Per germline, CDR1 ENHRY and CDR2 SYGVKD. V was cut by 7 bases and J by 6 bases, with 12 bases left in between.

The chain carries TRBV21-1 and TRBJ1-5. TRBV21-1 is given as a pseudogene. The CDR3 length is 12 residues. The CDR3 protein is CASSKSGQPQHF. CDR3 DNA: TGTGCCAGCAGCAAATCGGGTCAGCCCCAGCATTTT.